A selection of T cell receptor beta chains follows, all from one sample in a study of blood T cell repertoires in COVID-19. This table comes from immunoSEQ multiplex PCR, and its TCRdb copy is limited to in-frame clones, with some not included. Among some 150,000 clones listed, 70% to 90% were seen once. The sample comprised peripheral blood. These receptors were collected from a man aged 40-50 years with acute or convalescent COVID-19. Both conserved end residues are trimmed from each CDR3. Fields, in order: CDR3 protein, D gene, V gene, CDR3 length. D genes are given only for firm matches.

CDR3 protein: ASSLGTGSIS
D gene: -
V gene: TRBV11-2
CDR3 length: 10

CDR3 protein: ASSTGGTGLQPQH
D gene: TRBD1
V gene: TRBV6-1
CDR3 length: 13

CDR3 protein: ASSLTGFENTIY
D gene: -
V gene: TRBV5-6
CDR3 length: 12

CDR3 protein: ASSLTGSQETQY
D gene: -
V gene: TRBV5-5
CDR3 length: 12

CDR3 protein: ASSSRTGGPGNTIY
D gene: TRBD1
V gene: TRBV9
CDR3 length: 14

CDR3 protein: ASSLQGTPGEQY
D gene: -
V gene: TRBV7-9
CDR3 length: 12

CDR3 protein: ASLSIVGDEKLF
D gene: -
V gene: TRBV6-5
CDR3 length: 12

CDR3 protein: ASSQESRLAGASSYNEQF
D gene: TRBD2
V gene: TRBV4-2
CDR3 length: 18

CDR3 protein: ASTPRVGQGGYGYT
D gene: TRBD1
V gene: TRBV2
CDR3 length: 14

CDR3 protein: ASSQTRGLKGNEKLF
D gene: -
V gene: TRBV14
CDR3 length: 15

CDR3 protein: ASRVQGPGELF
D gene: TRBD1
V gene: TRBV2
CDR3 length: 11

CDR3 protein: ASSFLAGDSDTQY
D gene: TRBD2
V gene: TRBV5-8
CDR3 length: 13

CDR3 protein: SVGGVLTDTQY
D gene: TRBD2
V gene: TRBV29-1
CDR3 length: 11

CDR3 protein: ASERASRGLSYGYT
D gene: TRBD1
V gene: TRBV28
CDR3 length: 14

CDR3 protein: ASSGSTGVPSLSSYEQY
D gene: TRBD1
V gene: TRBV6-6
CDR3 length: 17

CDR3 protein: ASSLGAGGNYGYT
D gene: TRBD1
V gene: TRBV11-2
CDR3 length: 13

CDR3 protein: ASRYSSGGF
D gene: -
V gene: TRBV10-1
CDR3 length: 9

CDR3 protein: ASSPLGTGGFGELF
D gene: TRBD1
V gene: TRBV9
CDR3 length: 14

CDR3 protein: ASSSTGTSEDTGELF
D gene: TRBD2
V gene: TRBV27
CDR3 length: 15

CDR3 protein: ASSSGQQLRTEAF
D gene: TRBD1
V gene: TRBV5-1
CDR3 length: 13

CDR3 protein: ASSQGTSSTDTQY
D gene: TRBD2
V gene: TRBV28
CDR3 length: 13

CDR3 protein: ASTPPGQGGNTIY
D gene: TRBD1
V gene: TRBV2
CDR3 length: 13

CDR3 protein: ASRPRGLGANVLT
D gene: -
V gene: TRBV7-2
CDR3 length: 13

CDR3 protein: ASQGGDTQY
D gene: -
V gene: TRBV10-2
CDR3 length: 9

CDR3 protein: ASSYSERDPYEQY
D gene: -
V gene: TRBV6-6
CDR3 length: 13

CDR3 protein: ASSERQGAITKRNEQF
D gene: TRBD1
V gene: TRBV10-1
CDR3 length: 16

CDR3 protein: ASSIEGGSYGYT
D gene: -
V gene: TRBV19
CDR3 length: 12

CDR3 protein: ASTDGAGGPDNEQF
D gene: TRBD2
V gene: TRBV2
CDR3 length: 14

CDR3 protein: ASSRFDTEAF
D gene: -
V gene: TRBV5-1
CDR3 length: 10

CDR3 protein: ASSESGGYGYT
D gene: -
V gene: TRBV10-1
CDR3 length: 11

CDR3 protein: ASSQAPPEGARGGYT
D gene: TRBD1
V gene: TRBV4-1
CDR3 length: 15

CDR3 protein: ASSGVERMNSNQPQH
D gene: -
V gene: TRBV10-1
CDR3 length: 15

CDR3 protein: ASRQNTDLNTEAF
D gene: -
V gene: TRBV5-1
CDR3 length: 13

CDR3 protein: ASSVTGTFGNTIY
D gene: -
V gene: TRBV5-1
CDR3 length: 13

CDR3 protein: ASMTGAEGTEAF
D gene: TRBD1
V gene: TRBV7-9
CDR3 length: 12

CDR3 protein: ATSDHRTGSYEQY
D gene: TRBD1
V gene: TRBV24-1
CDR3 length: 13

CDR3 protein: SVPGVPNYGYT
D gene: -
V gene: TRBV29-1
CDR3 length: 11

CDR3 protein: ASSLESGNTIY
D gene: -
V gene: TRBV6-5
CDR3 length: 11

CDR3 protein: AWSPGQGKEAF
D gene: TRBD1
V gene: TRBV30
CDR3 length: 11

CDR3 protein: ASSPPWSGGAGETQY
D gene: TRBD2
V gene: TRBV18
CDR3 length: 15

CDR3 protein: ASSRGEEGAPLH
D gene: -
V gene: TRBV4-1
CDR3 length: 12

CDR3 protein: ASANEYEQY
D gene: -
V gene: TRBV12-3/TRBV12-4
CDR3 length: 9

CDR3 protein: AISEVTGNGSPLH
D gene: TRBD1
V gene: TRBV10-3
CDR3 length: 13

CDR3 protein: ASSQRLGANSPLH
D gene: -
V gene: TRBV6-5
CDR3 length: 13

CDR3 protein: ASSRGTGEGLRSPLH
D gene: TRBD1
V gene: TRBV27
CDR3 length: 15

CDR3 protein: ASSQGLGTDTQY
D gene: -
V gene: TRBV4-3
CDR3 length: 12

CDR3 protein: ASSLSQGARGYT
D gene: TRBD1
V gene: TRBV5-4
CDR3 length: 12

CDR3 protein: AIRQAVADTQY
D gene: -
V gene: TRBV10-3
CDR3 length: 11

CDR3 protein: ASSSTGRVAAF
D gene: -
V gene: TRBV12-3/TRBV12-4
CDR3 length: 11

CDR3 protein: ASSLGPAGGNYNEQF
D gene: TRBD2
V gene: TRBV7-9
CDR3 length: 15

CDR3 protein: ASIPGGTGTTYEQY
D gene: TRBD1
V gene: TRBV2
CDR3 length: 14

CDR3 protein: ASSQLDSGQPQH
D gene: -
V gene: TRBV4-1
CDR3 length: 12

CDR3 protein: ASSNGPAPESNQPQH
D gene: -
V gene: TRBV21-1
CDR3 length: 15

CDR3 protein: SVEGGQGIYGYT
D gene: TRBD1
V gene: TRBV29-1
CDR3 length: 12